The sequence of this T cell receptor beta chain was determined in a study of identifying expanded T cells in peripheral blood. V was trimmed by 4 bases and J by 0 bases, leaving 9 bases between them. CDR1 is MNHEY and CDR2 is SMNVEV in the germline V gene (reference sequence). The CDR3 has 15 amino acids. Profiled with immunoSEQ multiplex PCR; TCRdb holds only in-frame clones, not every one. This table holds approximately 91,000 clones, approximately 90% found once. The V and J genes are TRBV27 and TRBJ1-4, with a weak D call TRBD1 (6 bases). The receptor comes from a person aged 18 to 70 in good health. The sequenced sample consisted of blood. CDR3 DNA: TGTGCCAGCAGTTCCTCAGGGGCAACTAATGAAAAACTGTTTTTT. This sequence encodes CASSSSGATNEKLFF.